This T cell receptor beta chain comes out of a study of post-analysis software for immune sequencing data. Findings and limits, study-wide: When the samples were clustered directly with F measure, those that had been prepared in the same batch showed strong co-clustering. TRBV5-6, TRBV5-1 and TRBV20-1 belonged to a set of about five TRBV segments that were more frequent in patients than controls. When compared against controls, multiple sclerosis patients showed significantly lower normalized Chao1 diversity.

CDR1 and CDR2 from the germline V gene are LGHDT and YNNKEL (reference sequence). CDR3 size: 16 residues. V dropped 2 bases and J dropped 0 bases, with 8 bases sitting between them. Presence of unique molecular identifiers characterized the TCR beta cDNA libraries. Via MiXCR, TCRdb re-called the PCR reads, giving one row per CDR3 protein. There are 750,000 to 950,000 distinct CDR3 sequences in the sample; roughly 58% occur only once, and approximately 4.2% lies in the top ten. In regard to this clonotype: Its antigen is unknown.

The chain recombines TRBV3-1 with TRBJ1-6; no clear D. The sample was blood. The TCR was taken from a girl aged 5 to 17 with multiple sclerosis. The CDR3 coding sequence is TGTGCCAGCAGCCAAAGTTATGGCTCCTATAATTCACCCCTCCACTTT. It encodes CASSQSYGSYNSPLHF.